Below, 2 T cell receptor beta chains from the same sample are listed, as sequenced in a study of T-cell memory formation after mild COVID-19. TCRdb re-called the 5' RACE reads through MiXCR, storing one row per CDR3 protein. The sample has about 100,000 distinct CDR3 sequences, about 15% seen once. Sequencing was performed on PBMCs or a T cell subset sorted from them (not recorded which). The receptors were sampled from a man younger than 35 who had mild COVID-19 (a few samples of this study predate the infection). Cell type and time point are not known.

This clonotype was observed a handful of times. The V call is TRBV7-8, the J call TRBJ1-1; D is undetermined. CDR1 and CDR2 from the germline V gene are SGHVS and FQNEAQ. V was trimmed by 5 bases and J by 2 bases, leaving 9 bases between them. There are 13 residues in the CDR3. The CDR3 protein is CASSHGPNTEAFF. CDR3 nucleotide sequence: TGTGCCAGCAGCCACGGGCCTAACACTGAAGCTTTCTTT. Supplemented by reference TRBV7-8 and TRBJ1-1, the full variable domain reads GAGVSQSPRYKVAKRGQDVALRCDPISGHVSLFWYQQALGQGPEFLTYFQNEAQLDKSGLPSDRFFAERPEGSVSTLKIQRTQQEDSAVYLCASSHGPNTEAFFGQGTRLTVV.

This clonotype was detected a few times. This chain links TRBV11-2 with TRBJ2-3; D is possibly TRBD2 (6 bases). V lost 3 bases and J 6 bases, leaving 16 bases between the germline ends. CDR1 is SGHAT and CDR2 is FQNNGV in the germline V gene. The CDR3 is 15 residues long. For the CDR3, the DNA is TGTGCCAGCAGCTTCGGACTACGCGCGACGGATACGCAGTATTTT. Its protein is CASSFGLRATDTQYF. The variable domain in full, with the rest retrieved from reference TRBV11-2 and TRBJ2-3, is EAGVAQSPRYKIIEKRQSVAFWCNPISGHATLYWYQQILGQGPKLLIQFQNNGVVDDSQLPKDRFSAERLKGVDSTLKIQPAKLEDSAVYLCASSFGLRATDTQYFGPGTRLTVL.